Presented here are 4 T cell receptor beta chains from one specimen sequenced in a study of blood T cell repertoires in COVID-19. Assay used: immunoSEQ multiplex PCR; TCRdb lists only in-frame clones, some missing. The sample has around 230,000 clones; roughly nine tenths are singletons. What was sequenced was peripheral blood. The receptors stem from a man aged 35-49 years with acute or convalescent COVID-19.

This rearrangement joins TRBV5-4 to TRBJ1-2, with a tentative D call TRBD1 (5 bases). Deletions cut 1 base from V and 3 bases from J, with 10 bases between. The CDR3 sequence is 14 residues long. CDR1 and CDR2 from the germline V gene are SGHNT and YYREEE (reference sequence). For the CDR3, the DNA is TGTGCCAGCAGCTTGAGGGCGGGGGACTATGGCTACACCTTC. This encodes CASSLRAGDYGYTF.

V gene TRBV4-2 combines with J gene TRBJ2-2; TRBD2 is a possible D gene (5 bases). In germline, CDR1 is LGHNA, CDR2 YNFKEQ. V was shortened by 0 bases and J by 1 base, with 12 bases between the two germline ends. The CDR3 is 17 amino acids. The CDR3 DNA reads as TGTGCCAGCAGCCAAGACGATCTAGCTGAGAACACCGGGGAGCTGTTTTTT. This translates into CASSQDDLAENTGELFF.

The V and J genes are TRBV7-2 and TRBJ2-3, with TRBD1 identical over 7 bases. V shed 5 bases and J 4 bases; nucleotides not matched to a gene: 6. The CDR3 covers 14 residues. CDR1 is SGHTA and CDR2 is FQGNSA in the germline V gene. The CDR3 reads CASSTRQGPDTQYF. The CDR3 bases are TGTGCCAGCAGCACCCGACAGGGCCCAGATACGCAGTATTTT. Full variable domain (remainder filled in from reference TRBV7-2 and TRBJ2-3): GAGVSQSPSNKVTEKGKDVELRCDPISGHTALYWYRQSLGQGLEFLIYFQGNSAPDKSGLPSDRFSAERTGGSVSTLTIQRTQQEDSAVYLCASSTRQGPDTQYFGPGTRLTVL.

The chain links TRBV5-1 to TRBJ1-1; 7 bases align to TRBD1. V trimming: 3 bases; J trimming: 10 bases; junction bases outside the gene matches: 15. In germline, CDR1 is SGHRS, CDR2 YFSETQ. The CDR3 consists of 15 residues. DNA of the CDR3: TGCGCCAGCAGCTATGGACAGGAGGATGAGGGAACAGCTTTCTTT. Translation gives CASSYGQEDEGTAFF.